Presented here are 14 T cell receptor beta chains from one specimen sequenced in a study of shared clonotypes between healthy human individuals. CD45RO-negative, CCR7-selected cells formed the naive CD8 fraction, which excluded terminally differentiated effector memory CD45RA+ cells. Sequenced by immunoSEQ multiplex PCR; TCRdb stores in-frame clones only, minus some. The sample includes some 740,000 clones, approximately 92% of them seen just once. The specimen sequenced was naive CD8+ T cells sorted from blood. These receptors came from a man younger than 45 in good health.

This chain joins TRBV27 and TRBJ2-1; a possible D gene is TRBD1 (7 bases). With 3 bases removed from V and 8 bases from J, the gap between germline ends came to 14 bases. This CDR3 has 14 residues. Germline V gives CDR1 MNHEY, CDR2 SMNVEV (reference sequence). The CDR3 DNA follows: TGTGCCAGCAGTTTGTTAGGCGGGACAGATGAGCAGTTCTTC. This codes for CASSLLGGTDEQFF.

The V and J genes are TRBV7-9 and TRBJ2-5, with 9 bases aligning to TRBD1. V shed 4 bases, J shed 5 bases, and the junction held 11 bases outside the gene matches. Germline V gives CDR1 SEHNR, CDR2 FQNEAQ (reference sequence). The CDR3 is 16 residues long. The DNA for the CDR3 is TGTGCCAGCAGCTCCGCCGGGACAGGGTTATTTGAGACCCAGTACTTC. Translation: CASSSAGTGLFETQYF.

The chain couples TRBV7-2 to TRBJ2-1; D unresolved. Germline CDR1 SGHTA, CDR2 FQGNSA. The CDR3 runs to 13 residues. Trimming pared 3 bases from V and 10 bases from J, leaving 13 bases between. CDR3 sequence (DNA): TGTGCCAGCAGCTTGAGCCATCTTATAGAGCAGTTCTTC. Translating gives CASSLSHLIEQFF.

This clone was detected only once. The chain recombines TRBV27 with TRBJ1-2; D is possibly TRBD1 (5 bases). V gave up 6 bases and J gave up 1 base, with 12 bases separating them. The CDR3 contains 14 residues. Germline-derived CDR1 and CDR2 are MNHEY and SMNVEV (reference sequence). The CDR3 sequence: CASSPRGYNYGYTF. In DNA, the CDR3 is TGTGCCAGCAGCCCAAGGGGATATAACTATGGCTACACCTTC.

The chain couples TRBV5-5 to TRBJ2-7; the D is unclear. Trimming removed 0 bases from V and 5 bases from J, with 21 bases in between. The CDR3 is 17 residues long. CDR1 and CDR2 from the germline V gene are SGHKS and YYEKEE (reference sequence). The CDR3 here is CASSLAGASVGHDEQYF. DNA for the CDR3: TGTGCCAGCAGCTTGGCAGGAGCTAGTGTGGGTCATGACGAGCAGTACTTC. Complete variable domain (other parts from reference TRBV5-5 and TRBJ2-7): DAGVTQSPTHLIKTRGQQVTLRCSPISGHKSVSWYQQVLGQGPQFIFQYYEKEERGRGNFPDRFSARQFPNYSSELNVNALLLGDSALYLCASSLAGASVGHDEQYFGPGTRLTVT.

The rearrangement links TRBV5-1 to TRBJ2-3; 7 nucleotides align to TRBD2. This CDR3 comprises 16 residues. The trim removed 3 bases at V and 2 bases at J, leaving 9 bases unmatched. Germline assignment: CDR1 SGHRS and CDR2 YFSETQ. The CDR3, as DNA: TGCGCCAGCAGCTCCACTAGCGTTGAGCTCACAGATACGCAGTATTTT. Translation gives CASSSTSVELTDTQYF. Combining the CDR3 with reference TRBV5-1 and TRBJ2-3 gives the whole variable domain KAGVTQTPRYLIKTRGQQVTLSCSPISGHRSVSWYQQTPGQGLQFLFEYFSETQRNKGNFPGRFSGRQFSNSRSEMNVSTLELGDSALYLCASSSTSVELTDTQYFGPGTRLTVL.

The CDR3 sequence: CASSNSLALAKNIQYF. CDR3 DNA sequence: TGTGCCAGCAGCAACTCTTTGGCATTAGCCAAAAACATTCAGTACTTC. This chain links TRBV9 with TRBJ2-4; no clear D. The CDR3 covers 16 residues. The V end was cut by 4 bases, the J end by 0 bases, with 14 bases between. Germline CDR1 is SGDLS and CDR2 is YYNGEE.

V and J are TRBV7-2 and TRBJ2-5; D is undetermined. Germline CDR1 and CDR2: SGHTA and FQGNSA. This CDR3 has 15 residues. V was shortened by 2 bases and J by 2 bases, with 12 bases between the two germline ends. CDR3 protein: CASSLPGARQETQYF. CDR3 nucleotide sequence: TGTGCCAGCAGCTTACCTGGCGCAAGACAAGAGACCCAGTACTTC.

The chain links TRBV27 to TRBJ2-1, with 10 bases aligning to TRBD2. Germline V gene data show CDR1 as MNHEY and CDR2 as SMNVEV (reference sequence). Germline trimming cut 5 bases from V and 7 bases from J; bases unmatched to any gene: 11. The CDR3 length is 16 residues. CDR3 residues: CASSPPRLAGVNEQFF. The CDR3 region has the DNA TGTGCCAGCAGTCCCCCCCGGCTAGCGGGAGTTAATGAGCAGTTCTTC.

The CDR3 coding sequence is TGTGCCAGCAGCTTAGAGCGGGGACTAGGAGACGGTGAGCAGTTCTTC. It codes for CASSLERGLGDGEQFF. The chain couples TRBV7-8 to TRBJ2-1; 8 bases match TRBD2. This CDR3 is 16 amino acids long. CDR1 and CDR2 from the germline V gene are SGHVS and FQNEAQ. Trimming cost V 1 base and J 9 bases; bases outside gene matches: 11.

The J gene is TRBJ2-7, the V gene TRBV7-9; D uncertain. CDR3 size: 14 residues. Germline CDR1 and CDR2: SEHNR and FQNEAQ (reference sequence). V was cut by 3 bases and J by 0 bases, with 9 bases left in between. The CDR3 DNA sequence: TGTGCCAGCAGCTTTACCGGGTCCTCCTACGAGCAGTACTTC. This sequence encodes CASSFTGSSYEQYF.

The chain joins TRBV6-1 to TRBJ1-1; TRBD1 is a possible D gene (5 bases). Germline lookup yields CDR1 MNHNS and CDR2 SASEGT. Trimming took off 2 bases at V and 4 bases at J, with 11 bases between the two ends. The CDR3 is 14 amino acids. CDR3 nucleotides: TGTGCCAGCAGTGAATGGGGGTTGGGCACTGAAGCTTTCTTT. Translation: CASSEWGLGTEAFF.

The rearrangement joins TRBV6-1 to TRBJ2-1, with TRBD1 matching 9 bases. The V and J ends lost 4 bases and 3 bases, in that order; junction bases with no gene match: 7. The CDR3 runs to 16 residues. Germline lookup yields CDR1 MNHNS and CDR2 SASEGT. In DNA, the CDR3 is TGTGCCAGCAGTGGATCCGGGACAGGGAACTACAATGAGCAGTTCTTC. This gives the protein CASSGSGTGNYNEQFF.

The gene calls are TRBV6-6 and TRBJ1-3, with no clear D. Trimming shortened V by 2 bases and J by 0 bases, and 11 bases separated the two germline ends. Germline values: CDR1 MNHNY, CDR2 SVGAGI (reference sequence). This CDR3 is built from 16 residues. CDR3 sequence (DNA): TGTGCCAGCAGTTACGGGCTCCCGATCTCTGGAAACACCATATATTTT. This sequence encodes CASSYGLPISGNTIYF.